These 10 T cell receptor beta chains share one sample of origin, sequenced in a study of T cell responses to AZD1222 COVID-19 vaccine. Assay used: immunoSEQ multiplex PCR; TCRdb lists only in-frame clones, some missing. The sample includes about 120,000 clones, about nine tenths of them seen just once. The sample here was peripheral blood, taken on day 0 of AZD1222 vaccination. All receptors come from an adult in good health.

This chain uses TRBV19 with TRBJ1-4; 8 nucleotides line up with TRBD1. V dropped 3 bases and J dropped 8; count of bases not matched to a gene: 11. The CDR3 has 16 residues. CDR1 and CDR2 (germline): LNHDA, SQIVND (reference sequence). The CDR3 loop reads CASSMGQVSGREKLFF. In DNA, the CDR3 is TGTGCCAGTAGTATGGGACAGGTCTCGGGGCGGGAAAAACTGTTTTTT.

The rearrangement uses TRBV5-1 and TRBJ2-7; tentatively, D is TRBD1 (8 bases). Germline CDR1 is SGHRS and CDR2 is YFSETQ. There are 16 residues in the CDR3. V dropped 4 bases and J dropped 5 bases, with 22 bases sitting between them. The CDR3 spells CASSPGGGQGVNEQYF. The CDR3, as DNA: TGCGCCAGCAGCCCGGGGGGCGGACAGGGAGTGAACGAGCAGTACTTC. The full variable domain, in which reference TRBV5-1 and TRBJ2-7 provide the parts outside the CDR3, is KAGVTQTPRYLIKTRGQQVTLSCSPISGHRSVSWYQQTPGQGLQFLFEYFSETQRNKGNFPGRFSGRQFSNSRSEMNVSTLELGDSALYLCASSPGGGQGVNEQYFGPGTRLTVT.

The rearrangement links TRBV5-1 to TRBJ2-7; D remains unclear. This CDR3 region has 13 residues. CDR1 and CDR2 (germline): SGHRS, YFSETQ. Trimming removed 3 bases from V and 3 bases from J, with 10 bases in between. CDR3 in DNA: TGCGCCAGCAGCTCTGGGCCTGACTACGAGCAGTACTTC. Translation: CASSSGPDYEQYF.

The CDR3 sequence is CASSLGIGLNTEAFF. The CDR3 DNA reads TGTGCCAGCAGCTTAGGAATAGGCCTGAACACTGAAGCTTTCTTT. This chain connects TRBV7-9 to TRBJ1-1; D ambiguous. CDR3 length: 15 amino acids. The germline V and J ends were trimmed by 1 base and 0 bases, with 9 bases remaining between them. Germline CDR1 SEHNR, CDR2 FQNEAQ (reference sequence).

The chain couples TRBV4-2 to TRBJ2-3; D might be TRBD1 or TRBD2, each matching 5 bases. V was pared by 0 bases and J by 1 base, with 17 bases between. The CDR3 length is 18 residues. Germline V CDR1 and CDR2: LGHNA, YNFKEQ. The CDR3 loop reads CASSQDLSGTGGTDTQYF. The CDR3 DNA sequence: TGTGCCAGCAGCCAAGATCTCTCCGGGACGGGCGGCACAGATACGCAGTATTTT.

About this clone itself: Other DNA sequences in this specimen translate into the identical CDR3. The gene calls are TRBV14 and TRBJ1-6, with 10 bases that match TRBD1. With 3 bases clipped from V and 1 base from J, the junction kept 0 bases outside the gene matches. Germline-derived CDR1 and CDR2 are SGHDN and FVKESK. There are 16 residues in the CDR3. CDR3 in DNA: TGTGCCAGCAGCCAGGACAGGGGGTCCTATAATTCACCCCTCCACTTT. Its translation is CASSQDRGSYNSPLHF.

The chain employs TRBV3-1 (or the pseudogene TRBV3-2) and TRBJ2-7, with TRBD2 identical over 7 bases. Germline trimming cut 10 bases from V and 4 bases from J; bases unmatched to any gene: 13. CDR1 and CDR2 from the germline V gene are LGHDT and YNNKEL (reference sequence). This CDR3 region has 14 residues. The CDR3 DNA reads TGTGCCACCCGAGAGACGGGAGGTTTGTACGAGCAGTACTTC. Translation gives CATRETGGLYEQYF.

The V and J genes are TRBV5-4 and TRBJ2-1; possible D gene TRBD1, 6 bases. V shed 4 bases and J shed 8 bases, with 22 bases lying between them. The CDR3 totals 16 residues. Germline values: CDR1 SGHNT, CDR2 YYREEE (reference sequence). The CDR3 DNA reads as TGTGCCAGCAGCCCGCGTACAGGGCCCTTTGGGGATGAGCAGTTCTTC. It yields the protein CASSPRTGPFGDEQFF.

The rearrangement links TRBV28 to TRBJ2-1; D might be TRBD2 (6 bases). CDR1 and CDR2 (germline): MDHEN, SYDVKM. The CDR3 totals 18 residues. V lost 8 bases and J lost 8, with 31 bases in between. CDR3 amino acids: CASRPRGTHSRGGYEQFF. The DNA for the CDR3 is TGTGCCAGCCGCCCGCGGGGAACGCACAGCCGCGGAGGATATGAGCAGTTCTTC.

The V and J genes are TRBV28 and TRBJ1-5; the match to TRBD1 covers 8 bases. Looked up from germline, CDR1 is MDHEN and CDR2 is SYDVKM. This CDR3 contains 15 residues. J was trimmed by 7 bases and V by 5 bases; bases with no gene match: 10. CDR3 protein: CASSTGQGTGQPQHF. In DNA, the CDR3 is TGTGCCAGCAGTACAGGACAGGGCACAGGGCAGCCCCAGCATTTT.